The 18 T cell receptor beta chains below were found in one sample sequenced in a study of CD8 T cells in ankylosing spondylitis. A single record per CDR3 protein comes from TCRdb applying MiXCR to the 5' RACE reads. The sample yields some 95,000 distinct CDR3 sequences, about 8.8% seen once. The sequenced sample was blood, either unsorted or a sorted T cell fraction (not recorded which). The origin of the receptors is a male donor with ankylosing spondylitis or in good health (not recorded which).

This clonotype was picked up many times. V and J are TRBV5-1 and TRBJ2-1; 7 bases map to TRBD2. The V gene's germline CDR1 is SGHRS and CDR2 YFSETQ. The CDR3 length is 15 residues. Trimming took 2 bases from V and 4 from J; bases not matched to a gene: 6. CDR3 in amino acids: CASSLAGLPYNEQFF. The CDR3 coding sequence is TGCGCCAGCAGCTTAGCGGGACTACCTTACAATGAGCAGTTCTTC.

CDR3 residues: CAWSRRGLRSNQPQHF. The CDR3, as DNA: TGTGCCTGGAGTCGCAGGGGTTTACGGAGCAATCAGCCCCAGCATTTT. This chain connects TRBV30 to TRBJ1-5; tentatively, D is TRBD1 (6 bases). Germline loops: CDR1 GTSNPN, CDR2 SVGIG (reference sequence). The CDR3 loop spans 16 amino acids. V lost 2 bases to trimming and J lost 1 base, with 15 bases between them.

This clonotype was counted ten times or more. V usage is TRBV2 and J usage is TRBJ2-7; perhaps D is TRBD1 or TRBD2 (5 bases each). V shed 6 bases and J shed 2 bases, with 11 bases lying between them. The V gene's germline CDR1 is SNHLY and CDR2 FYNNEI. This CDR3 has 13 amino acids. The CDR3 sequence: CASREGQPYEQYF. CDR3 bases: TGTGCCAGCAGAGAGGGGCAGCCCTACGAGCAGTACTTC.

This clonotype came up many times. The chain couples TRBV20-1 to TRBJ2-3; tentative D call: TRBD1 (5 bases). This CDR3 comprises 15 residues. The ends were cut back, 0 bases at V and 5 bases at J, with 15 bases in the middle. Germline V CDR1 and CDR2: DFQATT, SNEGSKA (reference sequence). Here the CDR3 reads CSARDQWGWGDTQYF. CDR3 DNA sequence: TGCAGTGCTAGAGATCAATGGGGCTGGGGAGATACGCAGTATTTT.

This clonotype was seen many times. DNA for the CDR3: TGTGCCAGCAGAAGGGACTCACGTCAAGAGACCCAGTACTTC. Residues: CASRRDSRQETQYF. J is TRBJ2-5 and V is TRBV6-2 or TRBV6-3, with a tentative D call TRBD2 (6 bases). Germline CDR1 and CDR2: MNHEY and SVGEGT. Trimming took 6 bases from V and 2 from J, leaving 13 bases between them. The CDR3 extends over 14 amino acids.

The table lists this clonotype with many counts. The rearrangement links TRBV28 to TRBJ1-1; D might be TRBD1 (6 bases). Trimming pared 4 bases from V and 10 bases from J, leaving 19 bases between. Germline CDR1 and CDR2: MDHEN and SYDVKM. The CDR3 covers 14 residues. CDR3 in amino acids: CASSSLTGLVAAFF. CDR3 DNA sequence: TGTGCCAGCAGTTCGCTGACAGGCTTAGTCGCAGCTTTCTTT.

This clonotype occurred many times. The CDR3 coding sequence is TGTGCCAGCAGTGAATCCGGGACAGGGGCCTACGAGCAGTACTTC. It codes for CASSESGTGAYEQYF. The rearrangement joins TRBV25-1 to TRBJ2-7; 10 nucleotides align to TRBD1. Per the germline V gene, CDR1 is MGHDK and CDR2 is SYGVNS. The CDR3 is 15 residues long. The trim removed 1 base at V and 2 bases at J, leaving 2 bases unmatched.

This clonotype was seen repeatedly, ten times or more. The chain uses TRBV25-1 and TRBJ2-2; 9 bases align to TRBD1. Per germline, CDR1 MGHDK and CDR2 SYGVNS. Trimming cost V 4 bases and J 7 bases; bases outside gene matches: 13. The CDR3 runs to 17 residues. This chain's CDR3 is CASSGPRTGVTIGELFF. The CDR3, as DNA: TGTGCCAGCAGTGGACCACGGACAGGGGTAACGATCGGGGAGCTGTTTTTT. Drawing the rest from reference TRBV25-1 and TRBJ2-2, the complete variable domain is EADIYQTPRYLVIGTGKKITLECSQTMGHDKMYWYQQDPGMELHLIHYSYGVNSTEKGDLSSESTVSRIRTEHFPLTLESARPSHTSQYLCASSGPRTGVTIGELFFGEGSRLTVL.

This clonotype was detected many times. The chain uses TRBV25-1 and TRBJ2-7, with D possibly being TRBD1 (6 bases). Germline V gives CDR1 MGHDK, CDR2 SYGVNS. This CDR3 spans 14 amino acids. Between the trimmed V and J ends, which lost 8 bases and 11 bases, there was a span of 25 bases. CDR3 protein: CASVTFRDTPLEYF. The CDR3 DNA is TGTGCCAGCGTCACCTTCCGGGACACCCCATTAGAGTACTTC.

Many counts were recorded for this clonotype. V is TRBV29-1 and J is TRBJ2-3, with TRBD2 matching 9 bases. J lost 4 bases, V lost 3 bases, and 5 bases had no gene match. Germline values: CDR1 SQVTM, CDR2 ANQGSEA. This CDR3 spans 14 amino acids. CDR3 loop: CSVEVQRGADTQYF. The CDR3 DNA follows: TGCAGCGTTGAGGTCCAGCGGGGGGCAGATACGCAGTATTTT.

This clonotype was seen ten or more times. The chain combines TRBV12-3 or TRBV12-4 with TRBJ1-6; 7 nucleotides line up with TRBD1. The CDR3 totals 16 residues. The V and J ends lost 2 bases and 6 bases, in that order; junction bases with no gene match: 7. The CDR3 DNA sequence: TGTGCCAGCAGTTTAAAAAGAGGGGGCGGTAATTCACCCCTCCACTTT. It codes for CASSLKRGGGNSPLHF.

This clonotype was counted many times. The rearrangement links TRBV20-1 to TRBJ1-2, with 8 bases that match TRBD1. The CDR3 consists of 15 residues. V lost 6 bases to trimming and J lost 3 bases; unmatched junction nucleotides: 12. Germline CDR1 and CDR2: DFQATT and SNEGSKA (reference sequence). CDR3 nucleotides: TGCAGTGCCTGGGGGGAGACAGGGGATTACTATGGCTACACCTTC. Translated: CSAWGETGDYYGYTF.

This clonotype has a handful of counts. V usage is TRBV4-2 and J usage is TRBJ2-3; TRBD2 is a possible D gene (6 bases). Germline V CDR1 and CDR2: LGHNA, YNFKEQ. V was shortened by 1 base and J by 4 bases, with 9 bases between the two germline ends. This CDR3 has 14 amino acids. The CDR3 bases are TGTGCCAGCAGCCAAGCGGGGGAGGCAGATACGCAGTATTTT. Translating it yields CASSQAGEADTQYF.

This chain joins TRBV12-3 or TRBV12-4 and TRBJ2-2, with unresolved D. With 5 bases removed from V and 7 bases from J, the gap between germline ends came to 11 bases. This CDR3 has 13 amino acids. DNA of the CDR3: TGTGCCAGCAGTCGAAATGGGGACGGGGAGCTGTTTTTT. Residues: CASSRNGDGELFF.

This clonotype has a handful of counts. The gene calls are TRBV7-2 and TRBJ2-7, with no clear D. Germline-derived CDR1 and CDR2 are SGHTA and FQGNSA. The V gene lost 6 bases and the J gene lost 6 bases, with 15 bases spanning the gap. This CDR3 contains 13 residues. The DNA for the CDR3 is TGTGCCAGCAGTAAACCGTTGCAGAGCGAGCAGTACTTC. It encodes CASSKPLQSEQYF.

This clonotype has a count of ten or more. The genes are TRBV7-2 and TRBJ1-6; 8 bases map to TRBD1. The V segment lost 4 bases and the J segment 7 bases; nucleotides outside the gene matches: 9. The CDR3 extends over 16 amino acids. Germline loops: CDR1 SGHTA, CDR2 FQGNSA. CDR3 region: CASSSPTGAPNSPLHF. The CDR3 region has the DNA TGTGCCAGCAGCTCCCCGACAGGGGCTCCGAATTCACCCCTCCACTTT.

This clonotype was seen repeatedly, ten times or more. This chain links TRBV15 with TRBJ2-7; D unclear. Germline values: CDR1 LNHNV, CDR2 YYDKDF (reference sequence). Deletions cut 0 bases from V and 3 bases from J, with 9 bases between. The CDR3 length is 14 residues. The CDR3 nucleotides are TGTGCCACCAGCAGAGATTGGATCGGCTACGAGCAGTACTTC. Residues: CATSRDWIGYEQYF.

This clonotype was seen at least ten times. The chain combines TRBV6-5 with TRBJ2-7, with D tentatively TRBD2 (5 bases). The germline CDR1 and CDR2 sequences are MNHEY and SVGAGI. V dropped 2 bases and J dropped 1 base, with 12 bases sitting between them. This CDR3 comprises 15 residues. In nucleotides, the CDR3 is TGTGCCAGCAGTTACACTTGGACTTCTTCCTACGAGCAGTACTTC. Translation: CASSYTWTSSYEQYF.